The 7 T cell receptor beta chains given below trace back to one sample, sequenced in a study of OX40 agonist ivuxolimab in advanced cancers. Method: immunoSEQ multiplex PCR; TCRdb's copy keeps in-frame clones and lacks some. The sample contains approximately 75,000 clones, roughly 78% of which appear only once. Sequencing was performed on CD4+ or CD8+ T cells sorted from blood, taken in a trial of the OX40 agonist ivuxolimab. The receptors come from an adult with an advanced solid tumor such as melanoma, head and neck, liver or kidney cancer.

V and J are TRBV7-9 and TRBJ1-2, with TRBD1 matching over 9 bases. Per germline, CDR1 SEHNR and CDR2 FQNEAQ (reference sequence). The CDR3 has 16 residues. Losses at the gene ends were 4 bases for V and 0 bases for J; bases not matched to a gene: 6. The CDR3 coding sequence is TGTGCCAGCAGCTCATCGGACAGGGGCACTAACTATGGCTACACCTTC. It yields the protein CASSSSDRGTNYGYTF.

The J gene is TRBJ1-6, the V gene TRBV19, with D tentatively TRBD1 (5 bases). The CDR3 is 15 residues long. Between the trimmed V and J ends, which lost 7 bases and 7 bases, there was a span of 17 bases. Germline lookup yields CDR1 LNHDA and CDR2 SQIVND (reference sequence). The CDR3 coding sequence is TGTGCCAGTACCACCCCGGGGCTGGGGAATTCACCCCTCCACTTT. Protein product: CASTTPGLGNSPLHF.

The genes are TRBV5-1 and TRBJ2-5; D is undetermined. Trimming removed 2 bases from V and 5 bases from J, with 16 bases in between. Germline V gives CDR1 SGHRS, CDR2 YFSETQ. CDR3 length: 15 residues. This CDR3 reads CASSFHWVVGETQYF. The CDR3 nucleotides read TGCGCCAGCAGCTTCCATTGGGTGGTGGGGGAGACCCAGTACTTC.

This chain connects TRBV4-3 to TRBJ2-3; 9 bases line up with TRBD2. CDR3 length equals 16 residues. With 0 bases clipped from V and 6 bases from J, the junction kept 7 bases outside the gene matches. The germline V gene encodes CDR1 LGHNA and CDR2 YSLEER. CDR3 amino acids: CASSQEGSGGPDTQYF. In DNA form, the CDR3 reads TGCGCCAGCAGCCAAGAGGGTAGCGGGGGCCCGGATACGCAGTATTTT.

This clone was seen a handful of times. J is TRBJ1-4 and V is TRBV4-3, with D possibly TRBD1 on 6 matching bases. This CDR3 region has 13 residues. Germline V gene data show CDR1 as LGHNA and CDR2 as YSLEER. V dropped 4 bases and J dropped 5 bases, with 8 bases sitting between them. CDR3 in amino acids: CASSRRGNEKLFF. The CDR3 region has the DNA TGCGCCAGCAGCCGGAGGGGGAATGAAAAACTGTTTTTT.

The chain carries TRBV4-1 and TRBJ2-3; TRBD2 matches at 7 bases. Trimming at V came to 0 bases and at J to 3 bases, leaving 6 bases not matched to a gene. Germline lookup yields CDR1 MGHRA and CDR2 YSYEKL. CDR3 size: 16 residues. The CDR3 sequence is CASSQERWGGTDTQYF. The CDR3 nucleotides read TGCGCCAGCAGCCAAGAACGCTGGGGGGGAACAGATACGCAGTATTTT.

The V gene is TRBV7-9, the J gene TRBJ2-5, with D maybe TRBD2 (5 bases). The germline CDR1 and CDR2 sequences are SEHNR and FQNEAQ (reference sequence). The germline V and J ends were trimmed by 5 bases and 4 bases, with 14 bases remaining between them. This CDR3 spans 14 amino acids. CDR3 DNA sequence: TGTGCCAGCAGCCCGGAGGAACAAAGAGAGACCCAGTACTTC. Translating it yields CASSPEEQRETQYF.